This T cell receptor beta chain was identified during a study of T cells in Graves' hyperthyroidism and ophthalmopathy. CDR1 is SEHNR and CDR2 is FQNEAQ in the germline V gene (reference sequence). CDR3 length: 11 residues. Deletions cut 5 bases from V and 7 bases from J, with 9 bases between. RNA transcripts served as the template for amplifying TCR beta CDR3 regions. The primer set for the first-round RT-PCR of the TCR CDR3 was HTBI. MiXCR, applied by TCRdb to the multiplex PCR reads, yields one record per CDR3 protein. This sample carries just over 550,000 distinct CDR3 sequences, approximately 44% of them seen once, and the ten largest clones take 8% to 8.5%. General study results and limits: Stable hyperthyroidism was told apart from ophthalmopathy by a model built on 13 V-J features.

This clonotype came up many times. Its antigen is unknown. The TCR was taken from a young woman with Graves' hyperthyroidism. The chain carries TRBV7-9 and TRBJ2-7; D is undetermined. Sequencing was performed on peripheral blood or thyroid tissue (not recorded which). CDR3 DNA: TGTGCCAGCAGCGTCAGACGGGAGCAGTACTTC. Amino acids: CASSVRREQYF. Full variable domain (outside the CDR3, taken from reference TRBV7-9 and TRBJ2-7): DTGVSQNPRHKITKRGQNVTFRCDPISEHNRLYWYRQTLGQGPEFLTYFQNEAQLEKSRLLSDRFSAERPKGSFSTLEIQRTEQGDSAMYLCASSVRREQYFGPGTRLTVT.